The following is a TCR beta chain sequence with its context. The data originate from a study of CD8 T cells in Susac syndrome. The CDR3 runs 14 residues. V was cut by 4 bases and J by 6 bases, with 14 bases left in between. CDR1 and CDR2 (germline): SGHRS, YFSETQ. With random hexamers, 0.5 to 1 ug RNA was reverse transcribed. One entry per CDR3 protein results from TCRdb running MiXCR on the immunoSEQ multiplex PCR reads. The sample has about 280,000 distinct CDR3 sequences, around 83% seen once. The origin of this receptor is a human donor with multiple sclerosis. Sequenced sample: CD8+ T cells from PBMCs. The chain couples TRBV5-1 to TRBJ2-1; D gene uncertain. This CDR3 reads CASSPEGWLNEQFF. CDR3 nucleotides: TGCGCCAGCAGCCCAGAAGGGTGGCTCAATGAGCAGTTCTTC. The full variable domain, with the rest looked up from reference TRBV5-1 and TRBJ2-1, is KAGVTQTPRYLIKTRGQQVTLSCSPISGHRSVSWYQQTPGQGLQFLFEYFSETQRNKGNFPGRFSGRQFSNSRSEMNVSTLELGDSALYLCASSPEGWLNEQFFGPGTRLTVL.